Below are 5 T cell receptor beta chains sequenced from a single sample in a study of beta chain features in type 1 diabetes. Study observations and caveats: Among all four CD4+ subsets, Type 1 diabetes patients had TCRB CDR3s that were moderately but significantly shorter.

These receptors have no identified antigens. Reverse transcription of all isolated RNA meant that expressed TCRB transcripts were sequenced. Sequencing was performed with immunoSEQ multiplex PCR; in TCRdb, only in-frame clones are kept and a portion is missing. The repertoire has about 340,000 clones, roughly 14% of them found once; the top ten carry 0.013% to 0.015%. The specimen was naive CD4+ T cells from blood. Receptors originate from a woman under 30 with type 1 diabetes.

This clone has a handful of counts. V gene TRBV7-2 combines with J gene TRBJ2-7, with 9 bases identical to TRBD2. The V gene's germline CDR1 is SGHTA and CDR2 FQGNSA. The CDR3 extends over 15 amino acids. V shed 7 bases, J shed 2 bases, and the junction held 9 bases outside the gene matches. CDR3 bases: TGTGCCAGCACCCTAGGACTAGCGCTTGCCTACGAGCAGTACTTC. The encoded protein is CASTLGLALAYEQYF.

This chain joins TRBV29-1 and TRBJ2-7; perhaps TRBD1 as D (6 bases). The CDR3 has 12 residues. Germline V CDR1 and CDR2: SQVTM, ANQGSEA. V was shortened by 4 bases and J by 7 bases, with 14 bases between the two germline ends. The CDR3 sequence: CSVAGTGQEQYF. Written as DNA, the CDR3 is TGCAGCGTTGCCGGTACAGGGCAAGAGCAGTACTTC.

V gene TRBV28 combines with J gene TRBJ1-5; no clear D. CDR1 and CDR2 from the germline V gene are MDHEN and SYDVKM. The CDR3 loop spans 12 amino acids. Trimming shortened V by 2 bases and J by 11 bases, and 10 bases separated the two germline ends. CDR3 in amino acids: CASSLGRRSQHF. The CDR3 DNA sequence: TGTGCCAGCAGTTTAGGCCGCAGGTCCCAGCATTTT.

The rearrangement joins TRBV10-3 to TRBJ2-5; 12 bases are shared with TRBD1. Germline loops: CDR1 ENHRY, CDR2 SYGVKD. V was clipped by 10 bases and J by 4 bases; unmatched bases: 4. The CDR3 has 13 residues. This CDR3 is CATGTGGGETQYF. The DNA of the CDR3 is TGTGCCACCGGGACAGGGGGCGGAGAGACCCAGTACTTC.

The rearrangement uses TRBV6-6 and TRBJ1-5; D uncertain. The CDR3 has 14 residues. V gave up 0 bases and J gave up 12 bases, with 15 bases separating them. CDR1 is MNHNY and CDR2 is SVGAGI in the germline V gene (reference sequence). The DNA of the CDR3 is TGTGCCAGCAGTTACTCCATTCTAGGGAGCAACCAGCATTTT. This translates into CASSYSILGSNQHF.